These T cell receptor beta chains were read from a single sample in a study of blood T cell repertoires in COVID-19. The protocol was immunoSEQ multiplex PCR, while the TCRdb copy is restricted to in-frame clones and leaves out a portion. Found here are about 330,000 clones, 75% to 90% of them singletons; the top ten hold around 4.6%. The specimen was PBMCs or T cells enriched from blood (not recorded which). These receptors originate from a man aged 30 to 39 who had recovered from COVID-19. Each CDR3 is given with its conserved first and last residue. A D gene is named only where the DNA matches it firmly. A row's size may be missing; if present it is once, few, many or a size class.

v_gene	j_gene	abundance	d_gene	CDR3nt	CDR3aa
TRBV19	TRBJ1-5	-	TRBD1	TGTGCCAGTAGGCCGGACAGGGGAAGGGGCAATCAGCCCCAGCATTTT	CASRPDRGRGNQPQHF
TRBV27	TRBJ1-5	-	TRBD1	TGTGCCAGCAGTGACCGACAGGGGCATCAGCCCCAGCATTTT	CASSDRQGHQPQHF
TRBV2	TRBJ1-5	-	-	TGTGCCAGCAGCCCACAGGTGATAGGGCCCCAGCATTTT	CASSPQVIGPQHF
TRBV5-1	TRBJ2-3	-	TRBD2	TGCGCCAGCAGCCCAGCGGGGGGACCTAGCACAGATACGCAGTATTTT	CASSPAGGPSTDTQYF
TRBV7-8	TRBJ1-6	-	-	TGTGCCAGCAGCCTTATAAGTAGTGGCAGGGGAGACTCACCCCTCCACTTT	CASSLISSGRGDSPLHF
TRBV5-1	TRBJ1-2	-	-	TGCGCCAGCAGCCCGTTCGATCGGGGAGGAGGCTACACCTTC	CASSPFDRGGGYTF
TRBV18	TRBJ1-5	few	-	TGTGCCAGCTCACTCACGGGGGGGTATCAGCCCCAGCATTTT	CASSLTGGYQPQHF
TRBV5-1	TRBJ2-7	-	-	TGCGCCAGCAGCGATCTGAGCTACGAGCAGTACTTC	CASSDLSYEQYF
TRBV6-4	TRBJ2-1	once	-	TGTGCCAGCAGAAAATTCAGCTCCTACAATGAGCAGTTCTTC	CASRKFSSYNEQFF
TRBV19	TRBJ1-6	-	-	TGTGCCAGTACCACGAGCGGGGTGGGATCACCCCTCCACTTT	CASTTSGVGSPLHF
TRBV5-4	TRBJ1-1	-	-	TGTGCCAGCAGCTGGGAAAGACAGATTAACACTGAAGCTTTCTTT	CASSWERQINTEAFF
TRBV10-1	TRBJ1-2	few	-	TGCGCCAGCAGTGAGCAGGGGACCTATGGCTACACCTTC	CASSEQGTYGYTF
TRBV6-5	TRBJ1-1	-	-	TGTGCCAGCAGACTTTTTACCACTGAAGCTTTCTTT	CASRLFTTEAFF
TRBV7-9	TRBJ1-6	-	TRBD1	TGTGCCAGCAGCCTGGGACAGTCAAATTCACCCCTCCACTTT	CASSLGQSNSPLHF
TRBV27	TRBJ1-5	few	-	TGTGCCAGCAGTTTACGGGGGGCCGCGTATCAGCCCCAGCATTTT	CASSLRGAAYQPQHF
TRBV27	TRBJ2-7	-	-	TGTGCCAGCAGTTTAATGCCCCCCCATTCCGGGATAAAGTACGAGCAGTACTTC	CASSLMPPHSGIKYEQYF
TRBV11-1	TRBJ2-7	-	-	TGTGCCAGCAGCCCTCAGGGGGGCGAGCAGTACTTC	CASSPQGGEQYF
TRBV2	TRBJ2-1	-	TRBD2	TGTGCCAGCAGTGATGTCCTGACTAGCGGTTACAATGAGCAGTTCTTC	CASSDVLTSGYNEQFF
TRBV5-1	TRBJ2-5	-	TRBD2	TGCGCCAGCAGCTTGATCGAGGCGGGGGGCGGGGAGACCCAGTACTTC	CASSLIEAGGGETQYF
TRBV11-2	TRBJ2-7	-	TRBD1	TGTGCCAGCAGCTTAGTTCCGGGACAGCCCTCCTACGAGCAGTACTTC	CASSLVPGQPSYEQYF
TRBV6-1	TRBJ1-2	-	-	TGTGCCAGCAGTGCCGACCTGGGGGGGCCTAACTATGGCTACACCTTC	CASSADLGGPNYGYTF
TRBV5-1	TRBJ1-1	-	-	TGCGCCAGCAGCCTGGGGGGGCAGCCTGAAGCTTTCTTT	CASSLGGQPEAFF
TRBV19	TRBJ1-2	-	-	TGTGCCAGTAGTTCCCCGCGACAAACGGGGTACTATGGCTACACCTTC	CASSSPRQTGYYGYTF
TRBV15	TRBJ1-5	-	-	TGTGCCACCAGCAGACAAAATCAGCCCCAGCATTTT	CATSRQNQPQHF
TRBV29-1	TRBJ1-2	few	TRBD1	TGCAGCGTTGCGGACAGGGCGGCGGGCTACACCTTC	CSVADRAAGYTF
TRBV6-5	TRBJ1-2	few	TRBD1	TGTGCCAGCAGTCCTATAGGGGGCCTTGAGGATGGCTACACCTTC	CASSPIGGLEDGYTF
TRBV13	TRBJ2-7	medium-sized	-	TGTGCCAGCAGCTTATCTGGGGGGGCATACGAGCAGTACTTC	CASSLSGGAYEQYF
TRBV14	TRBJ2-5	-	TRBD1	TGTGCCAGCAGCCAGGACAGGGGACCCAGGGAGACCCAGTACTTC	CASSQDRGPRETQYF
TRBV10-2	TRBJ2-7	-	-	TGCGCCACCGGACGGGCAGGGATGTACGAGCAGTACTTC	CATGRAGMYEQYF
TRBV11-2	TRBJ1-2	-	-	TGTGCCAGCAGCCTCTGGCGCGGTATCGCTGGCTACACCTTC	CASSLWRGIAGYTF
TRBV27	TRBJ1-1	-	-	TGTGCCAGCAGTTTATCCCGTCGGGGAACTGAAGCTTTCTTT	CASSLSRRGTEAFF
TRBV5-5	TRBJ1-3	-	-	TGTGCCAGCAGCTTGATTGCAGCGGGAAACACCATATATTTT	CASSLIAAGNTIYF
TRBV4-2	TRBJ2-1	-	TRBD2	TGTGCCAGCAGCCAAGTCGGACTAGCGGTAGAAGGGAATGAGCAGTTCTTC	CASSQVGLAVEGNEQFF
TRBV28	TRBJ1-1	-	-	TGTGCCAGCAGACCTCCCCCACCGGAGGGCACTGAAGCTTTCTTT	CASRPPPPEGTEAFF
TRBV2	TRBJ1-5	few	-	TGTGCCAGCAGTGAGCAGGGGAGCAATCAGCCCCAGCATTTT	CASSEQGSNQPQHF
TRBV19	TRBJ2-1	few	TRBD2	TGTGCCAGTAGTATACGTAGCGGGTTTTCGTTCGAGCAGTTCTTC	CASSIRSGFSFEQFF
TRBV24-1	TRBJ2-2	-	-	TGTGCCACCAGTGATTTGACCGGGAGGAACACCGGGGAGCTGTTTTTT	CATSDLTGRNTGELFF
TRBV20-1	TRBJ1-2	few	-	TGCAGTGCTAGTCGGCGGGAGGAGGGCTACACCTTC	CSASRREEGYTF
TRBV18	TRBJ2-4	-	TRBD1	TGTGCCAGCTCACCGGACAGGGGGCTTGGAAACATTCAGTACTTC	CASSPDRGLGNIQYF
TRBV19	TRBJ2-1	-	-	TGTGCCAGTAGTATAGAAGACGGGGGACCCCGAGATGAGCAGTTCTTC	CASSIEDGGPRDEQFF
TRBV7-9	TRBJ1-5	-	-	TGTGCCAGCAGCCCAATCCCGTTCGGGACTGAGGGGAGCAATCAGCCCCAGCATTTT	CASSPIPFGTEGSNQPQHF
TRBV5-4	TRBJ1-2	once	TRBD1	TGTGCCAGCAGCTTTCCCCCAGGGGGCATAGATGGCTACACCTTC	CASSFPPGGIDGYTF
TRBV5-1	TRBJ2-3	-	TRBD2	TGCGCCAGCAGCCCTGCGTCTAGCGGGGCTTCAGATACGCAGTATTTT	CASSPASSGASDTQYF
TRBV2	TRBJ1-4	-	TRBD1	TGTGCCAGCCAAAAGGGGACAGGGGGGGAAAAACTGTTTTTT	CASQKGTGGEKLFF
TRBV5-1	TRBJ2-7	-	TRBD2	TGCGCCAGCAGCTTGGGGACTAGCGGGGGGCGGAGCTCCTACGAGCAGTACTTC	CASSLGTSGGRSSYEQYF
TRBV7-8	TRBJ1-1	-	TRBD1	TGTGCCAGCAGCAGAACCGGGACAGGGGGCCCCGAAGCTTTCTTT	CASSRTGTGGPEAFF
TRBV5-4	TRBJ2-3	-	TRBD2	TGTGCCAGCAGCCAGGGGACTAGCGGGGGGGCCTTAGATACGCAGTATTTT	CASSQGTSGGALDTQYF
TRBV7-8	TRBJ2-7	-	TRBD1	TGTGCCAGCAGCTCATACAGGGGGGACGAGCAGTACTTC	CASSSYRGDEQYF
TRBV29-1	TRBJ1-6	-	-	TGCAGCGTTGAAGACCGTCTCTATAATTCACCCCTCCACTTT	CSVEDRLYNSPLHF
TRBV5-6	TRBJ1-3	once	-	TGTGCCAGCAGCTTGGCCCGGGGAGGAAACACCATATATTTT	CASSLARGGNTIYF
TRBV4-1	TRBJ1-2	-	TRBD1	TGCGCCAGCAGCCTCCGGGACAGGGAAGTAACTACGGGCTACACCTTC	CASSLRDREVTTGYTF
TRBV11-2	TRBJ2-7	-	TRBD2	TGTGCCAGCAGCTCCAGACTAGCGGGGGGGCCTTACGAGCAGTACTTC	CASSSRLAGGPYEQYF
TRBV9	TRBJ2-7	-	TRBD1	TGTGCCAGCAGCCGGGACAGGGACGAGCAGTACTTC	CASSRDRDEQYF